Each of the 2 T cell receptor beta chains below was sequenced from the same sample in a study of cytomegalovirus exposure and HLA in healthy donors (dated by TCRdb to 2016 to 2017). Libraries were constructed by the immunoSEQ multiplex PCR assay. For the multiplex PCR, a mixture combining 60 forward primers for TCR Vbeta segments and 13 reverse primers for TCR Jbeta segments was used. TCRdb mirrors the immuneACCESS table, restricted to in-frame sequences. Some clones are absent from its copies; in checked studies, under half trace to an unresolved V gene, and the reason for the others is unknown. This sample's table carries about 51,000 clones. Jointly, the top ten make up roughly 26% of the sample. Sequenced sample: PBMCs. These receptors were obtained from a man in his forties in good health and CMV-seropositive.

The chain recombines TRBV6-6 with TRBJ1-2; 7 bases fit TRBD1. This CDR3 is built from 11 residues. Germline loops: CDR1 MNHNY, CDR2 SVGAGI (reference sequence). V shed 4 bases and J 12 bases; nucleotides not matched to a gene: 5. The CDR3 sequence: CASSSDRVNTF. The CDR3 nucleotides read TGTGCCAGCAGTTCCGACAGGGTAAACACCTTC.

This chain joins TRBV19 and TRBJ2-7; 9 positions agree with TRBD1. CDR1 and CDR2 (germline): LNHDA, SQIVND (reference sequence). V lost 8 bases and J lost 4; bases outside the gene matches: 0. The CDR3 is made up of 11 amino acids. The CDR3 DNA reads as TGTGCCAGTGGACAGGGGTACGAGCAGTACTTC. It codes for CASGQGYEQYF.